This entry features one TCR beta chain sequence. Its specificity is not known. This sequence may be a read error, since a much larger clone differs from it by one base. The study's findings and limits: In terms of TCR gene usage, tumor memory CD4+ T cells clustered together with blood and lymph node memory CD4+ cells, as well as with lymph node naive CD4+ cells.

CDR1 is SSHAT and CDR2 is FNYEAQ in the germline V gene (reference sequence). The CDR3 is 13 amino acids. After constant-region reverse-primer amplification, full-length variable regions underwent semi-nested PCR with Nested Universal Primer A. TCRdb processed the 5' RACE reads anew with MiXCR; each CDR3 protein has one entry. The sample has roughly 8,100 distinct CDR3 sequences, approximately 52% seen once; the top ten hold roughly 4.9%. The sequencing sample was made of memory CD4+ T cells sorted from a lymph node. The subset denotes: memory CD4+ T cells, CD4+CD45RO+CD25-. The receptor was derived from a female donor with breast cancer. The chain couples TRBV7-7 to TRBJ2-3, with D maybe TRBD1 (5 bases). This CDR3 is CASSLAETDAQYF. The CDR3 nucleotides are TGTGCCAGCAGCTTGGCAGAGACAGATGCGCAGTATTTT. The whole variable domain, filled in from reference TRBV7-7 and TRBJ2-3, reads GAGVSQSPRYKVTKRGQDVTLRCDPISSHATLYWYQQALGQGPEFLTYFNYEAQPDKSGLPSDRFSAERPEGSISTLTIQRTEQRDSAMYRCASSLAETDAQYFGPGTRLTVL.